These T cell receptor beta chains were read from a single sample in a study of control samples from healthy donors and cancer patients. The repertoire was sequenced with immunoSEQ multiplex PCR; TCRdb's copy has only in-frame clones and lacks some. Among tens of thousands of clones listed, around 90% were seen once. Sequencing was performed on PBMCs. These receptors all stem from a woman aged 50 to 60 with colorectal cancer. Each CDR3 is given with its conserved first and last residue. The order of the fields is D gene, V gene, clone size, J gene, CDR3 protein, CDR3 DNA. D genes are given only for firm matches. Expanded clones get a size class; other rows say once, few or many, or leave the size out.

d_gene: TRBD1; v_gene: TRBV7-8; abundance: -; j_gene: TRBJ1-3; CDR3aa: CASSRGTADSGNTIYF; CDR3nt: TGTGCCAGCAGCAGAGGGACAGCCGACTCTGGAAACACCATATATTTT
d_gene: -; v_gene: TRBV19; abundance: -; j_gene: TRBJ2-3; CDR3aa: CASSHRAGITDTQYF; CDR3nt: TGTGCCAGTAGTCATCGAGCGGGTATAACAGATACGCAGTATTTT
d_gene: TRBD1; v_gene: TRBV6-5; abundance: -; j_gene: TRBJ1-6; CDR3aa: CASSYGDRNNSPLHF; CDR3nt: TGTGCCAGCAGTTACGGGGACAGGAATAATTCACCCCTCCACTTT
d_gene: -; v_gene: TRBV19; abundance: -; j_gene: TRBJ2-3; CDR3aa: CASSIAHTDTQYF; CDR3nt: TGTGCCAGTAGTATAGCCCACACAGATACGCAGTATTTT
d_gene: -; v_gene: TRBV6-5; abundance: -; j_gene: TRBJ2-3; CDR3aa: CASSHDLWDTDTQYF; CDR3nt: TGTGCCAGCAGTCATGACTTGTGGGACACAGATACGCAGTATTTT
d_gene: TRBD1; v_gene: TRBV19; abundance: -; j_gene: TRBJ1-2; CDR3aa: CASSMGQGRLDYGYTF; CDR3nt: TGTGCCAGTAGTATGGGACAGGGGCGCCTCGACTATGGCTACACCTTC
d_gene: -; v_gene: TRBV7-2; abundance: -; j_gene: TRBJ1-2; CDR3aa: CASIRSQVYGYTF; CDR3nt: TGTGCCAGCATTCGGAGCCAGGTTTATGGCTACACCTTC
d_gene: TRBD2; v_gene: TRBV20-1; abundance: -; j_gene: TRBJ2-5; CDR3aa: CSAGLAETQYF; CDR3nt: TGCAGTGCCGGACTAGCGGAGACCCAGTACTTC
d_gene: -; v_gene: TRBV5-1; abundance: -; j_gene: TRBJ2-1; CDR3aa: CASSSGLSPNEQFF; CDR3nt: TGCGCCAGCAGCTCGGGCCTCTCCCCCAATGAGCAGTTCTTC
d_gene: -; v_gene: TRBV6-5; abundance: once; j_gene: TRBJ1-2; CDR3aa: CASRVSLYYGYTF; CDR3nt: TGTGCCAGCCGGGTCTCCCTCTACTATGGCTACACCTTC
d_gene: TRBD1; v_gene: TRBV7-2; abundance: -; j_gene: TRBJ1-1; CDR3aa: CASSRERGPDTEAFF; CDR3nt: TGTGCCAGCAGCCGCGAGAGGGGGCCGGACACTGAAGCTTTCTTT
d_gene: -; v_gene: TRBV15; abundance: -; j_gene: TRBJ2-5; CDR3aa: CATSRVGQGRGGQETQYF; CDR3nt: TGTGCCACCAGCAGAGTGGGGCAGGGAAGAGGGGGCCAAGAGACCCAGTACTTC
d_gene: TRBD1; v_gene: TRBV29-1; abundance: -; j_gene: TRBJ1-1; CDR3aa: CSVEVQGDPMNTEAFF; CDR3nt: TGCAGCGTTGAGGTGCAGGGGGATCCTATGAACACTGAAGCTTTCTTT
d_gene: -; v_gene: TRBV23-1; abundance: -; j_gene: TRBJ1-3; CDR3aa: CASSQITGTIYF; CDR3nt: TGCGCCAGCAGTCAAATAACGGGCACCATATATTTT
d_gene: -; v_gene: TRBV6-2/TRBV6-3; abundance: -; j_gene: TRBJ2-3; CDR3aa: CASSYSRTRGAITDTQYF; CDR3nt: TGTGCCAGCAGTTACTCGAGGACACGGGGGGCAATCACAGATACGCAGTATTTT
d_gene: TRBD1; v_gene: TRBV19; abundance: -; j_gene: TRBJ1-5; CDR3aa: CASKGQGWQPQHF; CDR3nt: TGTGCCAGTAAGGGACAGGGCTGGCAGCCCCAGCATTTT
d_gene: TRBD2; v_gene: TRBV7-2; abundance: -; j_gene: TRBJ2-1; CDR3aa: CASSLLSGAREQFF; CDR3nt: TGTGCCAGCAGCTTACTGAGCGGGGCGCGGGAGCAGTTCTTC
d_gene: -; v_gene: TRBV5-1; abundance: -; j_gene: TRBJ1-2; CDR3aa: CASSLTGEYGYTF; CDR3nt: TGCGCCAGCAGCCTAACCGGGGAATATGGCTACACCTTC
d_gene: TRBD1; v_gene: TRBV18; abundance: few; j_gene: TRBJ1-2; CDR3aa: CASSPPSRQGGYTF; CDR3nt: TGTGCCAGCTCACCACCGTCGCGACAGGGAGGCTACACCTTC
d_gene: -; v_gene: TRBV7-9; abundance: -; j_gene: TRBJ1-2; CDR3aa: CASSLAGGAGYTF; CDR3nt: TGTGCCAGCAGCTTAGCGGGAGGCGCAGGCTACACCTTC
d_gene: TRBD2; v_gene: TRBV24-1; abundance: -; j_gene: TRBJ2-5; CDR3aa: CATSDPGLAGEETQYF; CDR3nt: TGTGCCACCAGTGACCCGGGACTAGCGGGTGAAGAGACCCAGTACTTC
d_gene: -; v_gene: TRBV6-2/TRBV6-3; abundance: -; j_gene: TRBJ2-2; CDR3aa: CASSQQIGGNTGELFF; CDR3nt: TGTGCCAGCAGTCAACAAATTGGGGGGAACACCGGGGAGCTGTTTTTT
d_gene: -; v_gene: TRBV2; abundance: -; j_gene: TRBJ1-5; CDR3aa: CASSVGQDQPQHF; CDR3nt: TGTGCCAGCAGTGTAGGGCAGGATCAGCCCCAGCATTTT
d_gene: TRBD2; v_gene: TRBV27; abundance: -; j_gene: TRBJ2-2; CDR3aa: CASSPPPGLEDTGELFF; CDR3nt: TGTGCCAGCAGCCCGCCACCGGGACTAGAGGACACCGGGGAGCTGTTTTTT
d_gene: -; v_gene: TRBV19; abundance: -; j_gene: TRBJ1-5; CDR3aa: CASSIKDYYQPQHF; CDR3nt: TGTGCCAGTAGTATCAAAGATTACTATCAGCCCCAGCATTTT
d_gene: -; v_gene: TRBV5-1; abundance: -; j_gene: TRBJ1-5; CDR3aa: CASSPGQGGQPQHF; CDR3nt: TGCGCCAGCAGCCCGGGGCAGGGTGGTCAGCCCCAGCATTTT
d_gene: -; v_gene: TRBV2; abundance: -; j_gene: TRBJ2-2; CDR3aa: CASSADGSHTGELFF; CDR3nt: TGTGCCAGCAGTGCGGACGGGTCCCACACCGGGGAGCTGTTTTTT
d_gene: -; v_gene: TRBV24-1; abundance: -; j_gene: TRBJ1-1; CDR3aa: CATSGGGDTEAFF; CDR3nt: TGTGCCACCAGTGGAGGGGGGGACACTGAAGCTTTCTTT
d_gene: TRBD1; v_gene: TRBV11-1; abundance: -; j_gene: TRBJ1-4; CDR3aa: CASSPRPGQNEKLFF; CDR3nt: TGTGCCAGCAGCCCCCGGCCGGGACAGAATGAAAAACTGTTTTTT
d_gene: TRBD1; v_gene: TRBV19; abundance: -; j_gene: TRBJ1-6; CDR3aa: CASRGQLNSYNSPLHF; CDR3nt: TGTGCCAGCCGGGGACAGCTCAACTCCTATAATTCACCCCTCCACTTT
d_gene: -; v_gene: TRBV3-1/TRBV3-2; abundance: -; j_gene: TRBJ1-1; CDR3aa: CASSQDGGMNTEAFF; CDR3nt: TGTGCCAGCAGCCAAGACGGGGGGATGAACACTGAAGCTTTCTTT
d_gene: -; v_gene: TRBV19; abundance: few; j_gene: TRBJ2-1; CDR3aa: CASSYDSSSYNEQFF; CDR3nt: TGTGCCAGTAGTTACGACAGTAGCTCCTACAATGAGCAGTTCTTC
d_gene: -; v_gene: TRBV6-1; abundance: -; j_gene: TRBJ1-2; CDR3aa: CASSEARGIYGYTF; CDR3nt: TGTGCCAGCAGTGAGGCGCGAGGGATCTATGGCTACACCTTC
d_gene: -; v_gene: TRBV9; abundance: -; j_gene: TRBJ1-1; CDR3aa: CASSVSSDRGTAFF; CDR3nt: TGTGCCAGCAGCGTCTCATCCGACAGAGGGACAGCTTTCTTT
d_gene: -; v_gene: TRBV7-3; abundance: -; j_gene: TRBJ1-1; CDR3aa: CASSPDNRNTEAFF; CDR3nt: TGTGCCAGCAGCCCGGACAATCGGAACACTGAAGCTTTCTTT
d_gene: -; v_gene: TRBV4-3; abundance: -; j_gene: TRBJ2-1; CDR3aa: CASSQAGSPNEQFF; CDR3nt: TGCGCCAGCAGCCAAGCAGGGTCTCCGAATGAGCAGTTCTTC
d_gene: -; v_gene: TRBV7-2; abundance: -; j_gene: TRBJ1-5; CDR3aa: CASTPHGGGQPQHF; CDR3nt: TGTGCCAGCACCCCGCACGGGGGCGGTCAGCCCCAGCATTTT
d_gene: TRBD1; v_gene: TRBV15; abundance: -; j_gene: TRBJ2-2; CDR3aa: CATSRDRDYRGKAGELFF; CDR3nt: TGTGCCACCAGCAGAGACCGGGATTACAGGGGAAAGGCCGGGGAGCTGTTTTTT
d_gene: TRBD2; v_gene: TRBV4-3; abundance: once; j_gene: TRBJ2-3; CDR3aa: CASSYLRTSGGSIASTDTQYF; CDR3nt: TGCGCCAGCAGCTACTTACGGACTAGCGGGGGGTCAATCGCTAGCACAGATACGCAGTATTTT
d_gene: -; v_gene: TRBV6-5; abundance: -; j_gene: TRBJ1-1; CDR3aa: CASSYAQGFEAFF; CDR3nt: TGTGCCAGCAGTTACGCACAGGGTTTTGAAGCTTTCTTT
d_gene: -; v_gene: TRBV7-8; abundance: -; j_gene: TRBJ2-5; CDR3aa: CASSQKLGQTQYF; CDR3nt: TGTGCCAGCAGCCAGAAGCTGGGCCAGACCCAGTACTTC
d_gene: -; v_gene: TRBV3-1/TRBV3-2; abundance: -; j_gene: TRBJ2-5; CDR3aa: CASSPSDRGGTQYF; CDR3nt: TGTGCCAGCAGCCCAAGCGATCGAGGCGGGACCCAGTACTTC
d_gene: -; v_gene: TRBV3-1/TRBV3-2; abundance: -; j_gene: TRBJ1-2; CDR3aa: CASSQRAGTSGYTF; CDR3nt: TGTGCCAGCAGCCAGAGGGCCGGGACATCAGGCTACACCTTC
d_gene: -; v_gene: TRBV7-2; abundance: -; j_gene: TRBJ1-1; CDR3aa: CASSSGTVNTEAFF; CDR3nt: TGTGCCAGCAGCTCCGGGACTGTGAACACTGAAGCTTTCTTT
d_gene: TRBD1; v_gene: TRBV3-1/TRBV3-2; abundance: -; j_gene: TRBJ1-4; CDR3aa: CASSQDSGTGGEKLFF; CDR3nt: TGTGCCAGCAGCCAAGATTCGGGGACAGGGGGTGAAAAACTGTTTTTT
d_gene: TRBD2; v_gene: TRBV15; abundance: -; j_gene: TRBJ2-5; CDR3aa: CATSGGGQETQYF; CDR3nt: TGTGCCACCAGCGGGGGGGGGCAAGAGACCCAGTACTTC
d_gene: -; v_gene: TRBV28; abundance: -; j_gene: TRBJ1-5; CDR3aa: CASSNRGVSNQPQHF; CDR3nt: TGTGCCAGCAGTAATAGGGGAGTCAGCAATCAGCCCCAGCATTTT
d_gene: -; v_gene: TRBV25-1; abundance: -; j_gene: TRBJ1-2; CDR3aa: CASSEPKGGRKGYTF; CDR3nt: TGTGCCAGCAGTGAGCCCAAGGGGGGACGAAAGGGCTACACCTTC
d_gene: -; v_gene: TRBV9; abundance: -; j_gene: TRBJ1-1; CDR3aa: CASSVAAGRNTEAFF; CDR3nt: TGTGCCAGCAGCGTAGCAGCAGGTAGGAACACTGAAGCTTTCTTT
d_gene: TRBD1; v_gene: TRBV6-6; abundance: -; j_gene: TRBJ1-5; CDR3aa: CASSYSTGDSNQPQHF; CDR3nt: TGTGCCAGCAGTTACTCAACAGGGGATAGCAATCAGCCCCAGCATTTT
d_gene: TRBD1; v_gene: TRBV14; abundance: -; j_gene: TRBJ1-6; CDR3aa: CASSDRETDPLHF; CDR3nt: TGTGCCAGCAGCGACAGGGAAACCGACCCCCTCCACTTT
d_gene: -; v_gene: TRBV19; abundance: -; j_gene: TRBJ2-3; CDR3aa: CASSIGRVGADTQYF; CDR3nt: TGTGCCAGTAGTATAGGCAGGGTGGGTGCAGATACGCAGTATTTT
d_gene: -; v_gene: TRBV10-3; abundance: -; j_gene: TRBJ1-1; CDR3aa: CAISEFPEGTEAFF; CDR3nt: TGTGCCATCAGTGAGTTCCCCGAGGGGACTGAAGCTTTCTTT